What follows is one T cell receptor (beta chain) and its context. No cognate antigen has been identified for it. No per-base quality is available; no much larger clone lies one base away. The library was made by the immunoSEQ multiplex PCR assay. DNA from the CD4+ T cells that had been cultured and isolated underwent TCR beta CDR3 sequencing. As for the original processing: The analysis removed non-productive TCR sequences, trimmed reads to the CDR3 region, and retained only CDR3s that were 7 or more amino acids long. The MANAFEST web app was used to pick out antigen-specific clonotypes by comparing their expansion in peptide wells with that in reference cultures. To count as positive, a clone had to show expansion at FDR<0.05 compared with the reference and with all other wells, an odds ratio above 5, and a frequency above 0.1% in two replicate wells. A clonotype was defined as cross-reactive if the clonotype was significantly expanded both in SARS-CoV-2 spike wells and in at least one common cold coronavirus spike condition. CDR3 similarity was assessed by Levenshtein distance with the stringdist R package, and unrooted trees were built with ape in R 3.6.1. Drawn from immuneACCESS, this table holds only the in-frame rearrangements with V and J called that TCRdb kept. Clones are partly lost; checked studies trace under half to an unresolved V gene and leave the rest unexplained. The DNA gave D and trimming, while V, J and clone size come from that table. The sample table contains about 73,000 clones; only one count was recorded for roughly 74% of them. Clones ranked in the top ten supply 2.5% to 3.5% of the sample.

The data stem from a study of vaccination effects on CD4 cells after COVID-19 (dated by TCRdb to 2021 to 2024). In the study overall: Participants received two doses of either the BNT162b2 or the mRNA-1273 mRNA SARS-CoV-2 vaccine. SARS-CoV-2 spike-specific CD4+ TCR repertoires were compared before and after mRNA vaccination in COVID-19 convalescent patients and in infection-naive vaccine recipients. A total of 10 COVID-19 convalescent patients and a handful of SARS-CoV-2-naive healthy vaccine recipients were included in the full study. The Oncomine TCR Beta short-read assay on an Illumina iSeq 100 was used to sequence cultures from other donors in the study. What the research found in general, with its limitations: At late post-vaccination timepoints, both infection-induced and vaccine-induced clones showed marked clonal contraction, consistent with waning T cell responses. The study was limited by a small number of convalescent patients and lacked early post-infection timepoints. In healthy vaccine recipients, vaccine-induced clones were almost all SARS-CoV-2 mono-reactive, with only 1 of 255 being cross-reactive with common cold coronaviruses.

There are 13 amino acids in the CDR3, from cysteine to phenylalanine inclusive. The retained sequence is limited to the CDR3, 39 bases, with the frame set at the first base. The germline V gene gives CDR1 as MNHEY and CDR2 as SVGAGI. At the junction V is shortened by 0 bases and J by 3 bases, with 0 bases in between. In the ViraFEST assay, PBMC were stimulated with viral peptide pools, and antigen-specific CD4+ T cell clonotypes were then identified by expansion using TCR sequencing. After roughly 11 days of culture, CD4+ T cells were isolated with the EasySep CD4+ T cell isolation kit. Healthy vaccine recipients had no prior SARS-CoV-2 infection, confirmed by negative nucleocapsid antibodies before and after vaccination. Roughly 2.1 million PBMC per well were cultured in IMDM with about 4.8% human AB serum, about 9.4 IU/ml IL-2 and gentamicin, plus 10 ug/ml peptides. Half of the culture medium was replaced with fresh IL-2-containing medium on days 3 and 7. Each peptide stimulation condition was cultured in triplicate wells unless otherwise noted. PBMC were separated from whole blood using Ficoll-Paque Plus gradient centrifugation and were then either cryopreserved at -140C or used fresh. The overlapping peptide pools covered the spike proteins of SARS-CoV-2 as well as those of the common cold coronaviruses HCoV-NL63, HCoV-OC43 and HCoV-229E. Genomic DNA was extracted from cultured CD4+ T cells with the QIAamp micro DNA kit.

The chain is made from TRBV6-5 and TRBJ2-6, with the D gene call left open. This receptor was taken from a human donor who received a COVID-19 vaccine. The sequenced sample was CD4+ T cells from PBMCs cultured with HCoV-NL63 spike peptides, obtained before COVID-19 vaccination. What the cell subset or site label conveys for this sample: HCoV-NL63 spike overlapping peptide pool stimulation. The CDR3: CASSYSGANVLTF. The base sequence is TGTGCCAGCAGTTACTCTGGGGCCAACGTCCTGACTTTC.